The sequence of this T cell receptor (beta chain) was determined in a study of CD8 T cells in ankylosing spondylitis. Study-wide points: Matched ankylosing spondylitis synovial fluid reportedly showed significant enrichment of disease-linked clones.

For this clonotype: Its cognate antigen is unknown.

TCRdb processed the 5' RACE reads anew with MiXCR; each CDR3 protein has one entry. The data hold about 100,000 distinct CDR3 sequences, with around 24% observed a single time. J lost 7 bases, V lost 1 base, and 9 bases had no gene match. The CDR3 is 16 amino acids. Germline lookup yields CDR1 KGHDR and CDR2 SFDVKD. This chain uses TRBV24-1 with TRBJ2-1; TRBD2 matches at 7 bases. The sample taken for sequencing was synovial fluid, either unsorted or a sorted T cell fraction (not recorded which). This sequence originates from a male donor with ankylosing spondylitis. As DNA, the CDR3 is TGTGCCACCAGTGATTTAGGAGAAGGGGAGGGTAATGAGCAGTTCTTC. Residues: CATSDLGEGEGNEQFF.